One and the same sample provided the 4 T cell receptor beta chains below, sequenced in a study of blood T cells in healthy people across ages. PCR was performed a second time for about 7 to 12 cycles using a sample-barcoded 5' primer and a J-beta primer mix. Each CDR3 protein gets one entry after TCRdb re-called the 5' RACE reads with MiXCR. The table includes about 1.6 million distinct CDR3 sequences, roughly a third detected once. Sample: blood. The source is a woman younger than 45 in good health.

The J gene is TRBJ2-7, the V gene TRBV5-1, with 9 bases aligning to TRBD1. After removal of 4 bases from V and 2 bases from J, the junction contained 10 bases not matched to a gene. The germline gives CDR1 SGHRS, CDR2 YFSETQ. This CDR3 region has 16 residues. CDR3 region: CASSTTGGLVPYEQYF. The CDR3 DNA reads as TGCGCCAGCAGCACCACAGGGGGCTTAGTCCCCTACGAGCAGTACTTC.

The rearrangement links TRBV12-3 or TRBV12-4 to TRBJ2-1, with TRBD2 matching over 8 bases. Losses at the gene ends were 3 bases for V and 2 bases for J; bases not matched to a gene: 21. CDR3 length equals 21 residues. The DNA of the CDR3 is TGTGCCAGCAGTTTCGAGACTAGCGTCACTGGATGGGGGGGCACCTACAATGAGCAGTTCTTC. This codes for CASSFETSVTGWGGTYNEQFF.

CDR3 in amino acids: CASSWEGREQFF. The CDR3 bases are TGTGCCAGCAGCTGGGAGGGCCGCGAGCAGTTCTTC. The chain couples TRBV7-3 to TRBJ2-1, with 7 bases lining up with TRBD2. Germline loops: CDR1 SGHTA, CDR2 FQGTGA. V lost 4 bases, J lost 10 bases, and 4 bases stayed unmatched. This CDR3 has 12 amino acids.

Turning to this clonotype: Since a much larger clone is just one base distant, this may be a read error. In DNA, the CDR3 is TGCAGTGCTAGGGACGGACAGGGGGGTGGCGAGCAGTACTTC. Translating it yields CSARDGQGGGEQYF. This chain links TRBV20-1 with TRBJ2-7; the match to TRBD1 covers 10 bases. This CDR3 spans 14 amino acids. Trimming removed 3 bases from V and 6 bases from J; junction bases left unmatched: 8. Per germline, CDR1 DFQATT and CDR2 SNEGSKA (reference sequence).